One and the same sample provided the 11 T cell receptor beta chains below, sequenced in a study of beta chain features in type 1 diabetes. Since all of the isolated RNA was reverse transcribed, expressed TCRB transcripts were what got sequenced. The method was immunoSEQ multiplex PCR; TCRdb's version includes in-frame clones alone and lacks a portion of them. The data show some 140,000 clones, around 8.7% seen once. The material sequenced was central memory CD4+ T cells from blood. These TCRs come from a man between 18 and 35 years old in good health.

This clone has just a few counts. The rearrangement uses TRBV19 and TRBJ1-5; 11 nucleotides match TRBD1. Trimming removed 6 bases from V and 7 bases from J; junction bases left unmatched: 8. Germline CDR1 reads LNHDA; CDR2 reads SQIVND (reference sequence). The CDR3 is made up of 15 amino acids. CDR3 nucleotides: TGTGCCAGTAGCCTAGCCGGGACAGGGGGACAGCCCCAGCATTTT. Translated, it gives CASSLAGTGGQPQHF.

This rearrangement joins TRBV5-4 to TRBJ2-4; D is unresolved. CDR3 size: 15 residues. Trimming removed 2 bases at V and 5 bases at J, with 14 bases between. Per the germline V gene, CDR1 is SGHNT and CDR2 is YYREEE (reference sequence). The CDR3 bases are TGTGCCAGCAGCTTTAGGAGCGTGGGTCAAAACATTCAGTACTTC. It is translated as CASSFRSVGQNIQYF.

V gene TRBV5-6 combines with J gene TRBJ2-7; D may be TRBD1 (5 bases). V was pared by 5 bases and J by 1 base, with 10 bases between. Germline assignment: CDR1 SGHDT and CDR2 YYEEEE. This CDR3 is built from 13 residues. The CDR3 coding sequence is TGTGCCAGCAGGATAGGACATTCCTACGAGCAGTACTTC. This sequence encodes CASRIGHSYEQYF. The whole variable domain, remainder taken from reference TRBV5-6 and TRBJ2-7, is DAGVTQSPTHLIKTRGQQVTLRCSPKSGHDTVSWYQQALGQGPQFIFQYYEEEERQRGNFPDRFSGHQFPNYSSELNVNALLLGDSALYLCASRIGHSYEQYFGPGTRLTVT.

The rearrangement uses TRBV5-4 and TRBJ2-1, with TRBD1 identical over 9 bases. The V gene's germline CDR1 is SGHNT and CDR2 YYREEE (reference sequence). V lost 0 bases, J lost 3 bases, and 1 base stayed unmatched. This CDR3 is 15 amino acids long. CDR3 protein: CASSLGQGGYNEQFF. Written as DNA, the CDR3 is TGTGCCAGCAGCTTGGGACAGGGGGGCTACAATGAGCAGTTCTTC.

This clone has just a few counts. This sequence joins TRBV7-6 and TRBJ2-3; D not certain. Germline-derived CDR1 and CDR2 are SGHVS and FNYEAQ. Trimming took off 5 bases at V and 4 bases at J, with 19 bases between the two ends. CDR3 length: 16 amino acids. In nucleotides, the CDR3 is TGTGCCAGCAGCCCCAGACACCCTCTCTCTCCAGATACGCAGTATTTT. It is translated as CASSPRHPLSPDTQYF.

The chain uses TRBV7-9 and TRBJ1-2; 7 bases align to TRBD1. Per germline, CDR1 SEHNR and CDR2 FQNEAQ (reference sequence). The CDR3 contains 14 residues. J lost 4 bases, V lost 5 bases, and 7 bases had no gene match. CDR3 protein: CASSMGQTAYGYTF. Written as DNA, the CDR3 is TGTGCCAGCAGCATGGGACAGACCGCCTATGGCTACACCTTC.

The genes are TRBV6-6 and TRBJ2-1, with 11 bases fitting TRBD2. This CDR3 has 15 residues. J was trimmed by 9 bases and V by 1 base; bases with no gene match: 5. The germline gives CDR1 MNHNY, CDR2 SVGAGI (reference sequence). CDR3 amino acids: CASSYLAGGAAEQFF. CDR3 coding DNA: TGTGCCAGCAGTTACTTAGCGGGGGGGGCGGCTGAGCAGTTCTTC.

The chain has TRBV11-2 and TRBJ2-1; TRBD1 agrees at 9 bases. The CDR3 extends over 14 amino acids. Germline V gene sequence: CDR1 SGHAT, CDR2 FQNNGV. The V segment lost 8 bases and the J segment 6 bases; nucleotides outside the gene matches: 8. The CDR3 is CASGRDRVTNEQFF. For the CDR3, the DNA is TGTGCCAGCGGCCGGGACAGGGTAACCAATGAGCAGTTCTTC.

This clone appeared a few times. The chain joins TRBV2 to TRBJ2-5; D may be TRBD1 (5 bases). Germline CDR1 is SNHLY and CDR2 is FYNNEI. The CDR3 consists of 13 residues. Trimming shortened V by 4 bases and J by 3 bases, and 9 bases separated the two germline ends. Written as DNA, the CDR3 is TGTGCCAGCAGTGCGCTCAGGGAAGAGACCCAGTACTTC. Translated: CASSALREETQYF.

The rearrangement links TRBV27 to TRBJ2-3, with 8 bases fitting TRBD2. CDR1 and CDR2 from the germline V gene are MNHEY and SMNVEV (reference sequence). V trimming: 7 bases; J trimming: 3 bases; junction bases outside the gene matches: 3. This CDR3 contains 13 residues. CDR3 amino acids: CASKAGATDTQYF. The CDR3 DNA reads as TGTGCCAGCAAAGCGGGGGCTACAGATACGCAGTATTTT.

This clone appeared a few times. V usage is TRBV11-3 and J usage is TRBJ2-5; D is unclear. Between the trimmed V and J ends, which lost 2 bases and 2 bases, there was a span of 6 bases. The CDR3 is 13 amino acids. Per germline, CDR1 SGHNT and CDR2 YENEEA. The CDR3 sequence: CASSLQVQETQYF. As DNA, the CDR3 is TGTGCCAGCAGCTTACAGGTACAAGAGACCCAGTACTTC.